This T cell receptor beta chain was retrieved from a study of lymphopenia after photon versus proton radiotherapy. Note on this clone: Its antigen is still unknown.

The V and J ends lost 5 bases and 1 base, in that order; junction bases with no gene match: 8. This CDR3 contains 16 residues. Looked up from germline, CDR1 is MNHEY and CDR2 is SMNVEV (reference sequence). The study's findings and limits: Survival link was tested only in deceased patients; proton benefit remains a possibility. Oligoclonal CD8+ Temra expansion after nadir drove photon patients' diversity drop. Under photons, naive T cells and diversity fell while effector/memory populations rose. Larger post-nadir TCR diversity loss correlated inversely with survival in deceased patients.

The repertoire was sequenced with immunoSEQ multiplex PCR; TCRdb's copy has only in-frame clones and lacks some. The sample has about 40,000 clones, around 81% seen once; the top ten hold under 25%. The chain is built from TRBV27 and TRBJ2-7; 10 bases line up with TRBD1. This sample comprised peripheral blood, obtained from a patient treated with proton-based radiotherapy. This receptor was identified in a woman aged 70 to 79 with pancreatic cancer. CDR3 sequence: CASSPHRDRGSYEQYF. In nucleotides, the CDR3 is TGTGCCAGCAGTCCCCACCGGGACAGGGGTTCCTACGAGCAGTACTTC.